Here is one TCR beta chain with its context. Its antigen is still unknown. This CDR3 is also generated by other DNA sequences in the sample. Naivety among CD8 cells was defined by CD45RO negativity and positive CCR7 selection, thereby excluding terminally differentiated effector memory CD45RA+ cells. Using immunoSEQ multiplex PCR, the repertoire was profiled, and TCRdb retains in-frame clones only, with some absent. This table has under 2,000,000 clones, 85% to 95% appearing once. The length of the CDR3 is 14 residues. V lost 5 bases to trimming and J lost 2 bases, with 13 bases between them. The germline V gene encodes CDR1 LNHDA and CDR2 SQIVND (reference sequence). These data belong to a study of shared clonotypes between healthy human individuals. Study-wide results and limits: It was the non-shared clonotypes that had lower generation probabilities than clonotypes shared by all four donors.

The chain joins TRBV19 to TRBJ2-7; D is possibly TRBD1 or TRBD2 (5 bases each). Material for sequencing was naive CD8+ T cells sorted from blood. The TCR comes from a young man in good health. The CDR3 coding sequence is TGTGCCAGTAGTCCCGGGACCGGACCCTACGAGCAGTACTTC. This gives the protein CASSPGTGPYEQYF.